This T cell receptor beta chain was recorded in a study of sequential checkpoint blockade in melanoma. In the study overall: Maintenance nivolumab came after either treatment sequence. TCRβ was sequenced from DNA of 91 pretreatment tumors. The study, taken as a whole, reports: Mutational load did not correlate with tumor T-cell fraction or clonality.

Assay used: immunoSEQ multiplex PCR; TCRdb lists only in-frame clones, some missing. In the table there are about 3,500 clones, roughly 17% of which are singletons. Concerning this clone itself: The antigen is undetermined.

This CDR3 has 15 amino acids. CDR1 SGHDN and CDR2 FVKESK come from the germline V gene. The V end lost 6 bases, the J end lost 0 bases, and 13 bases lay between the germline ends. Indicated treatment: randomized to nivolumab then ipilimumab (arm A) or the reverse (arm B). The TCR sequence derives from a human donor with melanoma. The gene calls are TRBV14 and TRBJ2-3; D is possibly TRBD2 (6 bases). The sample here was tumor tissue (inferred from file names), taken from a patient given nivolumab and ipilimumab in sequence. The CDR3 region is CASRRGQASTDTQYF. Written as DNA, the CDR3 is TGTGCCAGCAGGCGGGGCCAGGCCAGCACAGATACGCAGTATTTT.